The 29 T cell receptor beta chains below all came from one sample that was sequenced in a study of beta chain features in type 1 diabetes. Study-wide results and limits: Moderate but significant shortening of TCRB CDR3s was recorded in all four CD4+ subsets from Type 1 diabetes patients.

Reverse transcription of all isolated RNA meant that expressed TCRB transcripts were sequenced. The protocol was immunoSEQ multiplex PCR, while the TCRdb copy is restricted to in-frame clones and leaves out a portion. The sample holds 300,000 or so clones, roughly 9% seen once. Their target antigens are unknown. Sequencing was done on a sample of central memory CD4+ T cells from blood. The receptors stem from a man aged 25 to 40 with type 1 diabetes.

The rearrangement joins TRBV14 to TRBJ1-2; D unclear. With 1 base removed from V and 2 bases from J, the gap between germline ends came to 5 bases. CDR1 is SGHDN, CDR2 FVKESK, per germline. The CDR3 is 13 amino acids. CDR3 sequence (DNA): TGTGCCAGCAGCCAAGGGACCAACTATGGCTACACCTTC. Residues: CASSQGTNYGYTF. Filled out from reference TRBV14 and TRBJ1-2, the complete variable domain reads EAGVTQFPSHSVIEKGQTVTLRCDPISGHDNLYWYRRVMGKEIKFLLHFVKESKQDESGMPNNRFLAERTGGTYSTLKVQPAELEDSGVYFCASSQGTNYGYTFGSGTRLTVV.

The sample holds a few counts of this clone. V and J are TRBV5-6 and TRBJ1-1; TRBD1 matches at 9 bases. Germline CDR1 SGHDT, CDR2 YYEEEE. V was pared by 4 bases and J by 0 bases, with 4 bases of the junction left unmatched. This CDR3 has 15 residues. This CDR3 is CASSAGTGMNTEAFF. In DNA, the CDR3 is TGTGCCAGCAGCGCCGGGACAGGGATGAACACTGAAGCTTTCTTT.

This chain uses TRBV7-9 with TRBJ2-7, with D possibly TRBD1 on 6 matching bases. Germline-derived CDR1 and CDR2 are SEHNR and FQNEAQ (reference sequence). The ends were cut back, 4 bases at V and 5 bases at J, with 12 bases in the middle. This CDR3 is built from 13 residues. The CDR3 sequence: CASSSTGINEQYF. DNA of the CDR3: TGTGCCAGCAGCTCTACAGGGATTAACGAGCAGTACTTC.

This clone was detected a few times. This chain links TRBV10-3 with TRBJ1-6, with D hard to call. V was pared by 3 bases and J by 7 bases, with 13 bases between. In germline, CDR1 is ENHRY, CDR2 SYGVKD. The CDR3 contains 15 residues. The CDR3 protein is CAISDGANVNSPLHF. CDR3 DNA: TGTGCCATCAGTGACGGCGCTAACGTCAATTCACCCCTCCACTTT.

CDR3 loop: CASSSPITGHQPQHF. In DNA form, the CDR3 reads TGTGCCAGCAGTTCCCCCATCACAGGGCATCAGCCCCAGCATTTT. The V and J genes are TRBV28 and TRBJ1-5; D perhaps matches TRBD1 (6 bases). V gave up 4 bases and J gave up 5 bases, with 15 bases separating them. The CDR3 consists of 15 residues. Germline V gives CDR1 MDHEN, CDR2 SYDVKM.

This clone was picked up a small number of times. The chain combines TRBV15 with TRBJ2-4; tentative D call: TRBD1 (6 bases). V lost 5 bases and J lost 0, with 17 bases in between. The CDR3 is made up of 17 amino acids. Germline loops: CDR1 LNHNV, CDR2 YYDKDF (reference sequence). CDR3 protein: CATSGFLQGLAKNIQYF. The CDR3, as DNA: TGTGCCACCAGCGGGTTTCTACAGGGCTTAGCCAAAAACATTCAGTACTTC.

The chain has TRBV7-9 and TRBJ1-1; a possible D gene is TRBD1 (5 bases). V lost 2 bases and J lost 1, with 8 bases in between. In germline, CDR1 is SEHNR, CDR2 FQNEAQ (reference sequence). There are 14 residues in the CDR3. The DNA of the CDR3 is TGTGCCAGCAGCTTACTTGACAGGAACACTGAAGCTTTCTTT. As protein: CASSLLDRNTEAFF.

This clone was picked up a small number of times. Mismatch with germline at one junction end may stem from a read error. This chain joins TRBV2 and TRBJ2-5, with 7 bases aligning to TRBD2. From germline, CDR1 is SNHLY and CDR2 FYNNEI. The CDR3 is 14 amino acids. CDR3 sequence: CASREGLGQETQYF. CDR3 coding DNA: TGTGCCAGCAGGGAAGGACTAGGGCAAGAGACCCAGTACTTC.

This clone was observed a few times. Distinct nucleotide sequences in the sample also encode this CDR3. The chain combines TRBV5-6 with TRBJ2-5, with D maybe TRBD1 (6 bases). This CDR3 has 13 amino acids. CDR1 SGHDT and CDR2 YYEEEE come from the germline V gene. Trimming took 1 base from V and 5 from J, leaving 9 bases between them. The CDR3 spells CASSLTGWETQYF. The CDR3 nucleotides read TGTGCCAGCAGCTTGACAGGGTGGGAGACCCAGTACTTC.

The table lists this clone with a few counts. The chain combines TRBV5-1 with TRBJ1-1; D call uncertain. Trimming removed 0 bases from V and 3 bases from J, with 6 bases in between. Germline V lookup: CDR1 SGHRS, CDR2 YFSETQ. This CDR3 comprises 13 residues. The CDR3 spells CASSLGADTEAFF. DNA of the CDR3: TGCGCCAGCAGCTTGGGGGCGGACACTGAAGCTTTCTTT.

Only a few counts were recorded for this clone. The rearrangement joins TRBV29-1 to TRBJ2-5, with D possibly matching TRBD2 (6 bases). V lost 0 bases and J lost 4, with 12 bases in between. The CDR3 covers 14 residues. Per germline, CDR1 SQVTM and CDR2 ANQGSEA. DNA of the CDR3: TGCAGCGTTGAAGATCGGCAGGGAGGAGAGACCCAGTACTTC. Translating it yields CSVEDRQGGETQYF.

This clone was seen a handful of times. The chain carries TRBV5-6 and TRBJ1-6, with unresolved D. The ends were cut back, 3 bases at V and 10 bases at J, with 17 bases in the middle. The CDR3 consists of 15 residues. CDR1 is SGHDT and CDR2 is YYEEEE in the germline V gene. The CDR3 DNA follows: TGTGCCAGCAGCTCCGCGACGGGATATGGGTCACCCCTCCACTTT. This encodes CASSSATGYGSPLHF.

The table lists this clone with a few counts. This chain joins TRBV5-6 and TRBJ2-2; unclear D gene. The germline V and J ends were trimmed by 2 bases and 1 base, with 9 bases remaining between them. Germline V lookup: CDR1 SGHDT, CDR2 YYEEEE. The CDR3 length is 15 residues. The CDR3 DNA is TGTGCCAGCAGCTTTTGGACGGTGAACACCGGGGAGCTGTTTTTT. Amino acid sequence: CASSFWTVNTGELFF. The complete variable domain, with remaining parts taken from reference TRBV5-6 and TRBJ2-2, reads DAGVTQSPTHLIKTRGQQVTLRCSPKSGHDTVSWYQQALGQGPQFIFQYYEEEERQRGNFPDRFSGHQFPNYSSELNVNALLLGDSALYLCASSFWTVNTGELFFGEGSRLTVL.

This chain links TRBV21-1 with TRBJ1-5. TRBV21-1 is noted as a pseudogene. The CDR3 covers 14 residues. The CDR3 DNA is TGTGCCAGCTCGGGACGGGGACTTTATCAGCCCCAGCATTTT. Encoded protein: CASSGRGLYQPQHF.

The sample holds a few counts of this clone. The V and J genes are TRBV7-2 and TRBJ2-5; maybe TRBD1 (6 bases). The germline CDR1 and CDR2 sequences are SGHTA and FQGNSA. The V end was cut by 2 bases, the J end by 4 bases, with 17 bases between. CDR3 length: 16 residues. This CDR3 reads CASSLRTDSTRETQYF. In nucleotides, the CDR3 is TGTGCCAGCAGCTTAAGGACAGATTCAACAAGAGAGACCCAGTACTTC.

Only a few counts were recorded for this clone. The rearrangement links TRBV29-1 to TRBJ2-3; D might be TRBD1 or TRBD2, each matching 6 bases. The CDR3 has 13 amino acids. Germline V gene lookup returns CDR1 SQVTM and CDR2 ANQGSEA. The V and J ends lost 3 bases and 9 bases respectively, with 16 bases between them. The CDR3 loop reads CSVEERRGETQYF. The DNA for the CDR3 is TGCAGCGTTGAGGAGCGGAGGGGGGAGACGCAGTATTTT.

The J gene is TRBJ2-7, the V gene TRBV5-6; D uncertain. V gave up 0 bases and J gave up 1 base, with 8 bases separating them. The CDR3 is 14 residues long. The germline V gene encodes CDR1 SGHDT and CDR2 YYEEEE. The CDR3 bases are TGTGCCAGCAGCTTGGGGGCAGCTTCCTACGAGCAGTACTTC. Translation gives CASSLGAASYEQYF.

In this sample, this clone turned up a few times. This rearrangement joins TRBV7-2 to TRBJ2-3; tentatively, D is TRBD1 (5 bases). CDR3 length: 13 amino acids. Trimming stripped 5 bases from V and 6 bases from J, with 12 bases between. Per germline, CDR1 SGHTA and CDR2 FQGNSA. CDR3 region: CASSPRRGDTQYF. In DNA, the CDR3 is TGTGCCAGCAGCCCCCGAAGGGGCGATACGCAGTATTTT.

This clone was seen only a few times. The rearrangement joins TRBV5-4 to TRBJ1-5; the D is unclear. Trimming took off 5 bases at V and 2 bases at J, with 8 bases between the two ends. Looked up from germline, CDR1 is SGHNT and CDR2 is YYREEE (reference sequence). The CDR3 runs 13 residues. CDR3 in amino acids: CASSWNRNQPQHF. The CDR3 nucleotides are TGTGCCAGCAGTTGGAACCGCAATCAGCCCCAGCATTTT. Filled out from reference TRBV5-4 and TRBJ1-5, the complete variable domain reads ETGVTQSPTHLIKTRGQQVTLRCSSQSGHNTVSWYQQALGQGPQFIFQYYREEENGRGNFPPRFSGLQFPNYSSELNVNALELDDSALYLCASSWNRNQPQHFGDGTRLSIL.

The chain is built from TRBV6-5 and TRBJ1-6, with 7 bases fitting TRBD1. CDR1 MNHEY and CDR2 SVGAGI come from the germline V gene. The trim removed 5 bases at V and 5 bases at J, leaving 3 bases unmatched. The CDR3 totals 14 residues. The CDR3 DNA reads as TGTGCCAGCAGTGACAGGGCAGATAATTCACCCCTCCACTTT. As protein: CASSDRADNSPLHF.

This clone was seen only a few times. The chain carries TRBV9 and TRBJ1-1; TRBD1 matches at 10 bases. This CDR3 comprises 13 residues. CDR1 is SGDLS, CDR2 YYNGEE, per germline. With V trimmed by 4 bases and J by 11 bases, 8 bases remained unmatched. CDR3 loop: CASSSGQGEDAFF. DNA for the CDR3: TGTGCCAGCAGCTCCGGACAGGGGGAGGACGCTTTCTTT.

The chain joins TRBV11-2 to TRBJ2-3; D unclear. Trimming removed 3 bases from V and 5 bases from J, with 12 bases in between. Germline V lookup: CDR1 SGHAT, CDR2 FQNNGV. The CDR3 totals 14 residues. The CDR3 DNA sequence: TGTGCCAGCAGCTTCGGGTCCACTCGAGATACGCAGTATTTT. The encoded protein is CASSFGSTRDTQYF.

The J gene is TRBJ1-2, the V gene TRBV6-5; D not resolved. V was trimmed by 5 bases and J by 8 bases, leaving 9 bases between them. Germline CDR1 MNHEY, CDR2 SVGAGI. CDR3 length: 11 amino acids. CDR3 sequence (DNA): TGTGCCAGCAGTGACCCCCGGGGCTACACCTTC. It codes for CASSDPRGYTF.

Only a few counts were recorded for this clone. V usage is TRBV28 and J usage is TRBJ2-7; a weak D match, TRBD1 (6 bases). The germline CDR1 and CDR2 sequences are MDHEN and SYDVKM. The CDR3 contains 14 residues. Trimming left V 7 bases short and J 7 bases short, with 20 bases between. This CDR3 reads CASMSGGQTYEQYF. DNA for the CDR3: TGTGCCAGCATGTCAGGTGGACAGACTTATGAGCAGTACTTC.

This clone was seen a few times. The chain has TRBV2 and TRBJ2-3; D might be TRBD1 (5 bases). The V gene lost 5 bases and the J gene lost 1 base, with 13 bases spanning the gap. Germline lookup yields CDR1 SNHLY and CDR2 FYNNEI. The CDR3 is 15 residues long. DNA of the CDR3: TGTGCCAGCAGTCGTGGACACCTTGGCACAGATACGCAGTATTTT. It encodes CASSRGHLGTDTQYF.

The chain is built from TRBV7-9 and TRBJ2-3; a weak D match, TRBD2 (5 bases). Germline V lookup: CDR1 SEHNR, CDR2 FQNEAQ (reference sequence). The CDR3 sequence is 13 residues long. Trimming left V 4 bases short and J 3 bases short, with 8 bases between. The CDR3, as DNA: TGTGCCAGCAGCTCCCCGGGGACAGATACGCAGTATTTT. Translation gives CASSSPGTDTQYF.

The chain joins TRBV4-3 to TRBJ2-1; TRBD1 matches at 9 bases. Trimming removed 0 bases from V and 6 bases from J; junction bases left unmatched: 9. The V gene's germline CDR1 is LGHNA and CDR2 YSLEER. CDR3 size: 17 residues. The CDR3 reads CASSQEFGQGFGNEQFF. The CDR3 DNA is TGCGCCAGCAGCCAAGAGTTTGGACAGGGGTTTGGCAATGAGCAGTTCTTC.

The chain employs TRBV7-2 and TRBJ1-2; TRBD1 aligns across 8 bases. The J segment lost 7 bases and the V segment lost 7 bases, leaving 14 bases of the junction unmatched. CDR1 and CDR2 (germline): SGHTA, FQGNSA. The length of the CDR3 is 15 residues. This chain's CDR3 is CASNFRQGAPRGYTF. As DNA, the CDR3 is TGTGCCAGCAACTTCCGGCAGGGGGCGCCCCGTGGCTACACCTTC. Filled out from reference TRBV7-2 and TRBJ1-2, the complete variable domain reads GAGVSQSPSNKVTEKGKDVELRCDPISGHTALYWYRQSLGQGLEFLIYFQGNSAPDKSGLPSDRFSAERTGGSVSTLTIQRTQQEDSAVYLCASNFRQGAPRGYTFGSGTRLTVV.

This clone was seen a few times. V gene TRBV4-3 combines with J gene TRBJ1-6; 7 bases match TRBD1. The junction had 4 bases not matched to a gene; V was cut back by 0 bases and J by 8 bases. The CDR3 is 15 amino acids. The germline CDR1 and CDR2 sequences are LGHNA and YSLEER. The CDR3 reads CASSQDRDSYSPLHF. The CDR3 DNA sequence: TGCGCCAGCAGCCAAGATAGGGACAGCTATTCACCCCTCCACTTT.